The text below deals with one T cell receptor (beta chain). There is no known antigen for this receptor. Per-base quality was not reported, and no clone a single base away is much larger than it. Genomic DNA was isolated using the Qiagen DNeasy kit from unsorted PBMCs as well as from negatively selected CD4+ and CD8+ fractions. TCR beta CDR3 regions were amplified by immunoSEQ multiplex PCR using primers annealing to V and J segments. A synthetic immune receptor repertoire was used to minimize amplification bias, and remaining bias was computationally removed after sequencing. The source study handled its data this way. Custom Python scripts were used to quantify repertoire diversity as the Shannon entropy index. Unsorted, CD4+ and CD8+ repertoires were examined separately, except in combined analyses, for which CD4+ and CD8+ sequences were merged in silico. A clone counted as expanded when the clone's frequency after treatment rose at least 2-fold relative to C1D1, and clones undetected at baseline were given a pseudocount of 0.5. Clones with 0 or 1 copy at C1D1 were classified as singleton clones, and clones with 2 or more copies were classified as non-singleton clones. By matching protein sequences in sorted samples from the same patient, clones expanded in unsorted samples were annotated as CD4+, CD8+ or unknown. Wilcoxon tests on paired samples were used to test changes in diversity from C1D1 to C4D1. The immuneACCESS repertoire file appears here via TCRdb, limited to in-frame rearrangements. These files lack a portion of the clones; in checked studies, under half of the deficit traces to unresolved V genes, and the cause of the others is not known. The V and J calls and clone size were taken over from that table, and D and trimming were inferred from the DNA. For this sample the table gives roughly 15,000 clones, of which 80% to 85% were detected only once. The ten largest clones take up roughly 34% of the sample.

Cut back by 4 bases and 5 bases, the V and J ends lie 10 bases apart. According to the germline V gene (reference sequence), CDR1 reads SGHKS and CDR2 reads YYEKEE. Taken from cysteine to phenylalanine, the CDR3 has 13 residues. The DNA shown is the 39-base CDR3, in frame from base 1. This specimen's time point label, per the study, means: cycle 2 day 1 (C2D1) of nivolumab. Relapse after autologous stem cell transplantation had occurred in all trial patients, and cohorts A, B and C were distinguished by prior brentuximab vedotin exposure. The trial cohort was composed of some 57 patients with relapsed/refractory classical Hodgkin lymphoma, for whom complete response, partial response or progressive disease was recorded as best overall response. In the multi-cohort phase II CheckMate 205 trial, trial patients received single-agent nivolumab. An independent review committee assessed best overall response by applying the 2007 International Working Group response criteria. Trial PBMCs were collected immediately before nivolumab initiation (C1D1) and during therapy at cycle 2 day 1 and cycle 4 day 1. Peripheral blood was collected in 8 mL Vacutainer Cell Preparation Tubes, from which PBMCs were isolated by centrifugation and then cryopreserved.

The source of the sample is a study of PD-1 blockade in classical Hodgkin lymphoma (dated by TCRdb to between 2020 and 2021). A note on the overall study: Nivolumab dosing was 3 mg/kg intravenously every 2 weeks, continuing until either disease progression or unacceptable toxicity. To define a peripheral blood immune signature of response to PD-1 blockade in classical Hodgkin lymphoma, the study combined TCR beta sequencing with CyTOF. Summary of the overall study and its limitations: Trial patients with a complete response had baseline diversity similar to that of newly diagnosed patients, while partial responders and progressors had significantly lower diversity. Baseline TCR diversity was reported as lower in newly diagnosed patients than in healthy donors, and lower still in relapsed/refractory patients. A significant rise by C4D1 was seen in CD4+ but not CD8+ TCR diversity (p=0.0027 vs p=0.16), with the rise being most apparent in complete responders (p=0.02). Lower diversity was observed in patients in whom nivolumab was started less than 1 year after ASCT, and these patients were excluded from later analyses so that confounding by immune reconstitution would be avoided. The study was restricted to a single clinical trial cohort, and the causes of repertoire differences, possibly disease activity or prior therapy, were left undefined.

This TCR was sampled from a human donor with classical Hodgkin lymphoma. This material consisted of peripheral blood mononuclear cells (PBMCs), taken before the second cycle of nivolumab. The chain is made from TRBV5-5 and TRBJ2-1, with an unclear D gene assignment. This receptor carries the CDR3 CASSPVSHNEQFF. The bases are TGTGCCAGCAGCCCGGTTTCCCACAATGAGCAGTTCTTC.